The 20 T cell receptor beta chains below come from one sample, sequenced in a study of cytomegalovirus exposure and HLA in healthy donors. 60 Vbeta and 13 Jbeta primers were used in PCR. Repertoires were generated with immunoSEQ multiplex PCR, while TCRdb's copy carries only in-frame clones and drops some. The sample holds approximately 82,000 clones, around 78% seen once. Sequencing input: PBMCs. Receptors originate from a man in his forties in good health and CMV-seronegative.

The chain uses TRBV7-8 and TRBJ2-1; TRBD2 agrees at 10 bases. V was clipped by 4 bases and J by 7 bases; unmatched bases: 4. The germline V gene has CDR1 SGHVS and CDR2 FQNEAQ. CDR3 size: 14 residues. CDR3 coding DNA: TGTGCCAGCAGCTCGGGACTAGCGAAAAATGAGCAGTTCTTC. Translated, it gives CASSSGLAKNEQFF.

In this sample, this clone turned up once. The chain carries TRBV5-1 and TRBJ2-7; no firm D call. CDR1 is SGHRS and CDR2 is YFSETQ in the germline V gene. Trimming removed 0 bases from V and 2 bases from J, with 15 bases in between. The CDR3 length is 16 residues. CDR3 coding DNA: TGCGCCAGCAGCTTGGACGTAGCTGGCCCCCCCTACGAGCAGTACTTC. Translating gives CASSLDVAGPPYEQYF.

Concerning this clone itself: The CDR3 does not close with the conserved phenylalanine or tryptophan, likely indicating a read error. No DNA is shown, since the ends of the CDR3 on it are uncertain; the CDR3 is the one TCRdb lists. The V and J genes are TRBV7-8 and TRBJ2-7; the tabulated D call, TRBD2, remains unverified against the DNA. A total of 12 residues make up the CDR3, ends included. The germline V gene encodes CDR1 SGHVS and CDR2 FQNEAQ. CDR3 sequence reads: CASSDSREGVGL.

The chain carries TRBV19 and TRBJ2-1; D is unclear. CDR3 length equals 12 residues. Deletions cut 5 bases from V and 7 bases from J, with 9 bases between. Germline assignment: CDR1 LNHDA and CDR2 SQIVND (reference sequence). The CDR3 is CASSDGANEQFF. CDR3 DNA sequence: TGTGCCAGTAGTGACGGAGCGAATGAGCAGTTCTTC. Supplemented by reference TRBV19 and TRBJ2-1, the full variable domain reads DGGITQSPKYLFRKEGQNVTLSCEQNLNHDAMYWYRQDPGQGLRLIYYSQIVNDFQKGDIAEGYSVSREKKESFPLTVTSAQKNPTAFYLCASSDGANEQFFGPGTRLTVL.

The chain combines TRBV5-1 with TRBJ2-1, with D maybe TRBD1 (5 bases). CDR1 and CDR2 (germline): SGHRS, YFSETQ. This CDR3 has 13 amino acids. V lost 0 bases and J 9 bases, leaving 10 bases between the germline ends. The chain's CDR3 is CASSLEGDGEQFF. The CDR3 DNA is TGCGCCAGCAGCTTGGAAGGGGATGGTGAGCAGTTCTTC.

The gene calls are TRBV18 and TRBJ2-1; 8 nucleotides agree with TRBD1. The CDR3 sequence is 15 residues long. V shed 2 bases, J shed 4 bases, and the junction held 4 bases outside the gene matches. Germline V lookup: CDR1 KGHSH, CDR2 LQKENI. DNA of the CDR3: TGTGCCAGCTCACCAAGGCAGGGGGCTTACAATGAGCAGTTCTTC. It encodes CASSPRQGAYNEQFF.

The count of this clone is one. This chain connects TRBV19 to TRBJ2-7; 9 bases map to TRBD1. This CDR3 is built from 14 residues. CDR1 is LNHDA, CDR2 SQIVND, per germline (reference sequence). V lost 6 bases to trimming and J lost 5 bases; unmatched junction nucleotides: 8. Written as DNA, the CDR3 is TGTGCCAGTAGCTCGGGACAGGGAAAGGACGAGCAGTACTTC. Its protein is CASSSGQGKDEQYF.

The CDR3 here is CASSTGGSYEQYF. As DNA, the CDR3 is TGTGCCAGCAGCACAGGGGGCTCCTACGAGCAGTACTTC. The rearrangement links TRBV5-6 to TRBJ2-7, with TRBD1 matching over 8 bases. CDR3 length: 13 residues. V shed 4 bases, J shed 0 bases, and the junction held 0 bases outside the gene matches. Germline CDR1 reads SGHDT; CDR2 reads YYEEEE.

As regards this clone: Other nucleotide sequences from this sample produce the same CDR3. The chain carries TRBV2 and TRBJ1-4, with unresolved D. Per germline, CDR1 SNHLY and CDR2 FYNNEI. Trimming removed 5 bases at V and 0 bases at J, with 7 bases between. The CDR3 runs 14 residues. This chain's CDR3 is CASSSGATNEKLFF. As DNA, the CDR3 is TGTGCCAGCAGTTCGGGAGCAACTAATGAAAAACTGTTTTTT.

V gene TRBV5-6 combines with J gene TRBJ1-2; 7 bases fit TRBD1. The J segment lost 5 bases and the V segment lost 6 bases, leaving 7 bases of the junction unmatched. The germline V gene has CDR1 SGHDT and CDR2 YYEEEE. CDR3 size: 13 residues. As DNA, the CDR3 is TGTGCCAGCATCCTAGGGGGCGAGTATGGCTACACCTTC. Its protein is CASILGGEYGYTF.

This chain joins TRBV18 and TRBJ1-2; 9 nucleotides match TRBD1. The CDR3 consists of 12 residues. CDR1 is KGHSH, CDR2 LQKENI, per germline. Trimming cost V 4 bases and J 11 bases; bases outside gene matches: 5. The CDR3 DNA reads as TGTGCCAGCTCACTTGGGACAGGGTCTTACACCTTC. This gives the protein CASSLGTGSYTF.

The chain recombines TRBV19 with TRBJ2-3; a possible D gene is TRBD1 (6 bases). V lost 6 bases to trimming and J lost 1 base, with 8 bases between them. The length of the CDR3 is 13 residues. Germline V CDR1 and CDR2: LNHDA, SQIVND (reference sequence). CDR3 region: CASSWGRTDTQYF. Here the CDR3 DNA reads TGTGCCAGTAGCTGGGGGCGCACAGATACGCAGTATTTT.

The CDR3 region has the DNA TGTGCCAGTAGTGAAGGGACAGGGGTCTACGAGCAGTACTTC. Translated: CASSEGTGVYEQYF. The gene calls are TRBV19 and TRBJ2-7; 10 nucleotides match TRBD1. This CDR3 has 14 amino acids. V gave up 5 bases and J gave up 3 bases; unmatched junction bases: 4. Germline V gives CDR1 LNHDA, CDR2 SQIVND (reference sequence).

The chain recombines TRBV20-1 with TRBJ2-7; 9 nucleotides line up with TRBD1. The CDR3 is made up of 11 amino acids. With 8 bases clipped from V and 6 bases from J, the junction kept 5 bases outside the gene matches. Germline V gene data show CDR1 as DFQATT and CDR2 as SNEGSKA (reference sequence). The CDR3 region is CSPQGAGEQYF. The CDR3 bases are TGCAGTCCACAGGGGGCCGGCGAGCAGTACTTC.

The J gene is TRBJ1-6, the V gene TRBV7-3, with 7 bases fitting TRBD1. J gave up 10 bases and V 3 bases, and 9 bases lay outside the gene matches. Per germline, CDR1 SGHTA and CDR2 FQGTGA. CDR3 length: 15 residues. The CDR3 coding sequence is TGTGCCAGCAGCTTGCAGGGGGTACGAGGGTCACCCCTCCACTTT. Its translation: CASSLQGVRGSPLHF.

This rearrangement joins TRBV27 to TRBJ2-1; maybe TRBD1 (5 bases). Trimming pared 7 bases from V and 6 bases from J, leaving 16 bases between. Germline V lookup: CDR1 MNHEY, CDR2 SMNVEV (reference sequence). CDR3 length equals 14 residues. CDR3 nucleotides: TGTGCCAGCACCCTCGGTGGGGCCACCAATGAGCAGTTCTTC. Translation: CASTLGGATNEQFF.

The V and J genes are TRBV5-1 and TRBJ2-2; TRBD1 aligns across 7 bases. CDR1 and CDR2 (germline): SGHRS, YFSETQ. Trimming took 8 bases from V and 0 from J; bases not matched to a gene: 7. The CDR3 extends over 15 amino acids. CDR3 coding DNA: TGCGCCAGTGAGACAGGGAACGCGAACACCGGGGAGCTGTTTTTT. As protein: CASETGNANTGELFF.

This clone was counted between two and nine times. CDR3: CASSTTGGRGEAFF. In DNA, the CDR3 is TGTGCCAGCAGCACGACAGGGGGCCGGGGTGAAGCTTTCTTT. This chain joins TRBV9 and TRBJ1-1; 10 bases agree with TRBD1. The CDR3 is 14 residues long. Trimming cost V 4 bases and J 7 bases; bases outside gene matches: 7. CDR1 is SGDLS, CDR2 YYNGEE, per germline. Using reference TRBV9 and TRBJ1-1 for the parts outside the CDR3, the full variable domain is DSGVTQTPKHLITATGQRVTLRCSPRSGDLSVYWYQQSLDQGLQFLIQYYNGEERAKGNILERFSAQQFPDLHSELNLSSLELGDSALYFCASSTTGGRGEAFFGQGTRLTVV.

The chain recombines TRBV2 with TRBJ2-7; D not certain. The CDR3 is 12 residues long. Germline CDR1 and CDR2: SNHLY and FYNNEI. Trimming left V 6 bases short and J 4 bases short, with 10 bases between. As DNA, the CDR3 is TGTGCCAGCAGGAGAGCGCTGTACGAGCAGTACTTC. Protein product: CASRRALYEQYF.

The chain is built from TRBV2 and TRBJ2-1; TRBD2 agrees at 9 bases. The germline gives CDR1 SNHLY, CDR2 FYNNEI. The CDR3 has 15 amino acids. V gave up 4 bases and J gave up 9 bases; unmatched junction bases: 10. The CDR3 is CASSVGLAGRGEQFF. CDR3 DNA: TGTGCCAGCAGTGTAGGGCTAGCGGGGCGCGGTGAGCAGTTCTTC.